These 9 T cell receptor beta chains were sequenced from one sample in a study of chemoradiotherapy in HPV16-positive cancers. Assay: immunoSEQ multiplex PCR; the TCRdb copy retains only in-frame clones and omits some. The repertoire holds about 8,600 clones, with over 70% as singletons. The material was obtained from a patient who underwent chemoradiotherapy. The receptors here all came from a human donor with HPV-associated anogenital cancer.

The genes are TRBV7-2 and TRBJ2-7; TRBD1 matches at 8 bases. Germline V gives CDR1 SGHTA, CDR2 FQGNSA. CDR3 length: 15 amino acids. Trimming cost V 5 bases and J 0 bases; bases outside gene matches: 6. The CDR3, as DNA: TGTGCCAGCAGCCTCCGACAGGGGAACTCCTACGAGCAGTACTTC. This encodes CASSLRQGNSYEQYF.

The chain joins TRBV11-2 to TRBJ2-5; 10 bases align to TRBD1. The J call may be incorrect, as the DNA end agrees better with TRBJ2-7. Germline lookup yields CDR1 SGHAT and CDR2 FQNNGV. The CDR3 extends over 16 amino acids. The CDR3 region has the DNA TGTGCCAGCAGCCCGCTGGACAGGGGGGGGAACTACGAGCAGTACTTC. The encoded protein is CASSPLDRGGNYEQYF.

This clone was seen more than once but under ten times. The V call is TRBV6-1, the J call TRBJ1-5; D possibly corresponds to TRBD1 (6 bases). From germline, CDR1 is MNHNS and CDR2 SASEGT. This CDR3 comprises 13 residues. The V and J ends lost 5 bases and 7 bases respectively, with 12 bases between them. For the CDR3, the DNA is TGTGCCAGCAGTTCAACGACAGGCCAGCCCCAGCATTTT. It encodes CASSSTTGQPQHF.

This rearrangement joins TRBV12-1 to TRBJ2-1; TRBD2 reflects the table's D call only, with no check against the DNA. TRBV12-1 is tagged as a pseudogene. The CDR3 sequence is 16 residues long. CDR3 loop: CASRHPSGRSGNEQFF. The DNA for the CDR3 is TGTGCCAGCAGGCATCCTAGCGGGCGTTCTGGAAATGAGCAGTTCTTC.

This clone appeared once. The chain recombines TRBV27 with TRBJ1-5; perhaps TRBD1 as D (6 bases). Trimming stripped 5 bases from V and 3 bases from J, with 14 bases between. CDR1 MNHEY and CDR2 SMNVEV come from the germline V gene (reference sequence). The CDR3 has 15 amino acids. CDR3 sequence (DNA): TGTGCCAGCAGTACAGGGCGACGGGACAATCAGCCCCAGCATTTT. This encodes CASSTGRRDNQPQHF.

The CDR3 DNA sequence: TGTGCCAGCAGTTTCCCGGGCGGGGGAGGCAGAAACACCATATATTTT. Translation gives CASSFPGGGGRNTIYF. The V and J genes are TRBV28 and TRBJ1-3, with D perhaps TRBD1 (5 bases). Germline V lookup: CDR1 MDHEN, CDR2 SYDVKM. V lost 3 bases and J 5 bases, leaving 17 bases between the germline ends. CDR3 length equals 16 residues.

The chain couples TRBV19 to TRBJ1-2; tentative D call: TRBD1 (5 bases). Per germline, CDR1 LNHDA and CDR2 SQIVND (reference sequence). The CDR3 consists of 13 residues. V lost 10 bases to trimming and J lost 4 bases, with 16 bases between them. For the CDR3, the DNA is TGTGCCACCCAGGGTCGTAGGAGCTATGGCTACACCTTC. Translated: CATQGRRSYGYTF.

The chain combines TRBV7-3 with TRBJ2-3; no reliable D call. The CDR3 loop spans 14 amino acids. Per the germline V gene, CDR1 is SGHTA and CDR2 is FQGTGA. Trimming shortened V by 1 base and J by 8 bases, and 13 bases separated the two germline ends. The CDR3 sequence: CASSLNSGGGTQYF. In DNA form, the CDR3 reads TGTGCCAGCAGCTTAAATTCTGGCGGTGGTACGCAGTATTTT. The full variable domain, with the rest looked up from reference TRBV7-3 and TRBJ2-3, is GAGVSQTPSNKVTEKGKYVELRCDPISGHTALYWYRQSLGQGPEFLIYFQGTGAADDSGLPNDRFFAVRPEGSVSTLKIQRTERGDSAVYLCASSLNSGGGTQYFGPGTRLTVL.

This chain links TRBV9 with TRBJ2-1; 12 bases line up with TRBD2. This CDR3 comprises 18 residues. Germline CDR1 SGDLS, CDR2 YYNGEE. Germline trimming cut 0 bases from V and 7 bases from J; bases unmatched to any gene: 11. This CDR3 is CASSVVVASGGALNEQFF. CDR3 nucleotide sequence: TGTGCCAGCAGCGTAGTGGTGGCTAGCGGGGGGGCATTGAATGAGCAGTTCTTC.